Presented here are 30 T cell receptor beta chains from one specimen sequenced in a study of T cells in Graves' hyperthyroidism and ophthalmopathy. Authors of the study amplified TCR beta CDR3 regions from RNA transcripts. The TCR CDR3 was amplified in a first-round RT-PCR using the HTBI primer set. One entry per CDR3 protein results from TCRdb running MiXCR on the multiplex PCR reads. The sample consists of nearly 750,000 distinct CDR3 sequences, about 35% of them appearing once. Input material: blood. The receptor source for this set is a woman between 35 and 50 years old with Graves' hyperthyroidism.

This clonotype was counted a few times. The chain carries TRBV7-9 and TRBJ2-7, with unresolved D. V lost 2 bases and J 6 bases, leaving 17 bases between the germline ends. CDR3 length: 15 amino acids. Germline assignment: CDR1 SEHNR and CDR2 FQNEAQ (reference sequence). The CDR3 DNA reads as TGTGCCAGCAGCTTATTTCGGACCTTAGAAAGCGAGCAGTACTTC. It is translated as CASSLFRTLESEQYF.

In the case of this clonotype: This may be a read error: a much more frequent sequence differs by one nucleotide. This chain joins TRBV7-8 and TRBJ1-5; D not certain. V gave up 1 base and J gave up 3 bases, with 10 bases separating them. Germline lookup yields CDR1 SGHVS and CDR2 FQNEAQ. There are 15 residues in the CDR3. CDR3 loop: CASSLVRGLNQPQHF. The CDR3 DNA reads TGTGCCAGCAGCTTAGTGAGAGGACTCAATCAGCCCCAGCATTTT.

This clonotype was detected a few times. The chain uses TRBV11-1 and TRBJ2-2; D gene uncertain. The germline CDR1 and CDR2 sequences are SGHAT and FQDESV (reference sequence). This CDR3 spans 13 amino acids. The ends were cut back, 6 bases at V and 7 bases at J, with 12 bases in the middle. CDR3 protein: CASRSRSGGELFF. The CDR3 DNA reads as TGTGCCAGCAGGTCCCGGAGTGGCGGGGAGCTGTTTTTT.

This clonotype showed up many times. V usage is TRBV7-2 and J usage is TRBJ2-5; no definite D call. The CDR3 runs 15 residues. Between the trimmed V and J ends, which lost 1 base and 0 bases, there was a span of 9 bases. Germline values: CDR1 SGHTA, CDR2 FQGNSA. CDR3 protein: CASSLVIAYQETQYF. CDR3 sequence (DNA): TGTGCCAGCAGCTTAGTCATTGCGTACCAAGAGACCCAGTACTTC.

Concerning this clonotype: A much larger clonotype is one base distant, so this may be a read error. The rearrangement uses TRBV7-7 and TRBJ1-1, with D hard to call. This CDR3 comprises 16 residues. The germline V gene encodes CDR1 SSHAT and CDR2 FNYEAQ (reference sequence). CDR3 coding DNA: TGTGCTAGCAGCCCCGTCCTGCTAGGTCTGAACACTGAAGCTTTCTTT. This codes for CASSPVLLGLNTEAFF.

J is TRBJ1-5 and V is TRBV9; 8 nucleotides match TRBD1. V was clipped by 3 bases and J by 8 bases; unmatched bases: 16. The germline gives CDR1 SGDLS, CDR2 YYNGEE. The CDR3 loop spans 17 amino acids. CDR3 region: CASSGGVGTGGNEPQHF. For the CDR3, the DNA is TGTGCCAGCAGCGGGGGTGTAGGGACAGGCGGTAATGAGCCCCAGCATTTT.

Remarks on this clonotype: The junction and the germline gene differ at one end; a read error may be behind it. The chain has TRBV7-2 and TRBJ1-4; TRBD1 matches at 10 bases. The CDR3 extends over 15 amino acids. CDR1 and CDR2 from the germline V gene are SGHTA and FQGNSA. The CDR3 sequence: CASSQDRGGDEKLFF. Here the CDR3 DNA reads TGCGCCAGCAGCCAGGACAGGGGGGGAGATGAAAAACTGTTTTTT.

For the CDR3, the DNA is TGTGCCATCAGTGAGAAAGTGGACAGGGTAAAAACCGGGGAGCTGTTTTTT. Translating it yields CAISEKVDRVKTGELFF. This chain links TRBV10-3 with TRBJ2-2; 8 nucleotides agree with TRBD1. CDR3 length: 17 residues. V dropped 2 bases and J dropped 5; count of bases not matched to a gene: 10. Germline V gene lookup returns CDR1 ENHRY and CDR2 SYGVKD.

The chain links TRBV9 to TRBJ1-5; D may be TRBD1 (5 bases). The CDR3 has 11 amino acids. The germline V gene encodes CDR1 SGDLS and CDR2 YYNGEE. CDR3 protein: CARDGNQPQHF. The CDR3 DNA is TGTGCGAGGGACGGCAATCAGCCCCAGCATTTT.

J is TRBJ1-1 and V is TRBV11-3; D not resolved. The V end was cut by 7 bases, the J end by 3 bases, with 12 bases between. The CDR3 contains 13 residues. Germline CDR1 reads SGHNT; CDR2 reads YENEEA. The CDR3 bases are TGTGCCAGCACCATTACCAGTGACACTGAAGCTTTCTTT. Protein sequence: CASTITSDTEAFF.

This clonotype was counted only a few times. This chain joins TRBV12-3 or TRBV12-4 and TRBJ1-6, with D uncertain. The CDR3 is 15 amino acids. Trimming took off 3 bases at V and 7 bases at J, with 13 bases between the two ends. CDR3 sequence (DNA): TGTGCCAGCAGTTTTACGGGGAATCACAATTCACCCCTCCACTTT. Its translation: CASSFTGNHNSPLHF.

The chain uses TRBV7-2 and TRBJ1-2; D call uncertain. Trimming pared 8 bases from V and 8 bases from J, leaving 12 bases between. The germline V gene encodes CDR1 SGHTA and CDR2 FQGNSA. CDR3 length equals 11 residues. This chain's CDR3 is CASPLVWGYTF. The CDR3 DNA follows: TGTGCCAGCCCCCTCGTCTGGGGCTACACCTTC.

The V and J genes are TRBV20-1 and TRBJ2-7; 13 nucleotides align to TRBD2. Germline V gene data show CDR1 as DFQATT and CDR2 as SNEGSKA (reference sequence). There are 21 residues in the CDR3. V gave up 1 base and J gave up 0 bases; unmatched junction bases: 18. CDR3 in amino acids: CSARVLPVGLAGAKSSYEQYF. DNA of the CDR3: TGCAGTGCTAGAGTCCTCCCGGTTGGACTAGCGGGAGCCAAGAGCTCCTACGAGCAGTACTTC.

The sample holds many counts of this clonotype. J is TRBJ2-6 and V is TRBV20-1; D is perhaps TRBD1 or TRBD2 (5 bases each). Germline V CDR1 and CDR2: DFQATT, SNEGSKA (reference sequence). The ends were cut back, 4 bases at V and 3 bases at J, with 13 bases in the middle. The CDR3 extends over 15 amino acids. In nucleotides, the CDR3 is TGCAGTGCTACCCGGGACGGTTTTGGGGCCAACGTCCTGACTTTC. It yields the protein CSATRDGFGANVLTF.

This clonotype was counted only a few times. V usage is TRBV20-1 and J usage is TRBJ2-7; D not resolved. Between the trimmed V and J ends, which lost 0 bases and 5 bases, there was a span of 17 bases. The CDR3 runs 15 residues. In germline, CDR1 is DFQATT, CDR2 SNEGSKA (reference sequence). The DNA of the CDR3 is TGCAGTGCTAGAGATGAGTCTCACGGACGACACGAGCAGTACTTC. Encoded protein: CSARDESHGRHEQYF.

This clonotype has at least ten counts. This chain connects TRBV12-3 or TRBV12-4 to TRBJ1-1; 10 bases line up with TRBD1. The CDR3 covers 16 residues. V gave up 6 bases and J gave up 4 bases; unmatched junction bases: 11. The CDR3 DNA sequence: TGTGCCAGCAGCCTGGGACAGGGGCTGATTGGCACTGAAGCTTTCTTT. Translated, it gives CASSLGQGLIGTEAFF.

This sequence joins TRBV7-9 and TRBJ1-2; TRBD1 is a possible D gene (5 bases). CDR1 is SEHNR, CDR2 FQNEAQ, per germline (reference sequence). The CDR3 loop spans 14 amino acids. The V end was cut by 8 bases, the J end by 1 base, with 14 bases between. In DNA form, the CDR3 reads TGTGCCAGCGGGGCCGGGACGCATAACTATGGCTACACCTTC. As protein: CASGAGTHNYGYTF.

This clonotype was counted at least ten times. The CDR3 nucleotides read TGTGCCAGCAGCTTAGCGCCCAGGGAGACCCAGTACTTC. Residues: CASSLAPRETQYF. The gene calls are TRBV7-2 and TRBJ2-5; no clear D gene. Germline-derived CDR1 and CDR2 are SGHTA and FQGNSA. This CDR3 comprises 13 residues. The ends were cut back, 0 bases at V and 5 bases at J, with 7 bases in the middle. Supplemented by reference TRBV7-2 and TRBJ2-5, the full variable domain reads GAGVSQSPSNKVTEKGKDVELRCDPISGHTALYWYRQSLGQGLEFLIYFQGNSAPDKSGLPSDRFSAERTGGSVSTLTIQRTQQEDSAVYLCASSLAPRETQYFGPGTRLLVL.

This clonotype was detected only a few times. The rearrangement uses TRBV5-4 and TRBJ1-2, with D hard to call. CDR1 and CDR2 (germline): SGHNT, YYREEE (reference sequence). The CDR3 loop spans 14 amino acids. V lost 0 bases and J lost 7, with 13 bases in between. The CDR3 reads CASSLEGFAGGYTF. For the CDR3, the DNA is TGTGCCAGCAGCTTGGAGGGTTTTGCGGGTGGCTACACCTTC.

In its sample, this clonotype was seen a few times. The chain is built from TRBV7-2 and TRBJ2-3, with D possibly called TRBD1 or TRBD2 (5 bases each). The CDR3 has 12 amino acids. Germline V gene data show CDR1 as SGHTA and CDR2 as FQGNSA. V lost 9 bases, J lost 7 bases, and 14 bases lay in between. CDR3 nucleotide sequence: TGTGCCAGTACCTCAGAGGGGTATACGCAGTATTTT. Translated, it gives CASTSEGYTQYF.

This chain links TRBV24-1 with TRBJ1-5, with D maybe TRBD1 (6 bases). The CDR3 runs 13 residues. CDR1 and CDR2 from the germline V gene are KGHDR and SFDVKD. The V end lost 1 base, the J end lost 13 bases, and 13 bases lay between the germline ends. The CDR3 protein is CATSDFRGGDQHF. For the CDR3, the DNA is TGTGCCACCAGTGATTTTAGGGGGGGAGATCAGCATTTT.

This clonotype was counted between two and nine times. The junction departs from germline at one end; a sequencing error may be responsible. V and J are TRBV5-1 and TRBJ1-1, with D perhaps matching TRBD1 (6 bases). Looked up from germline, CDR1 is SGHRS and CDR2 is YFSETQ. This CDR3 has 13 residues. The CDR3 reads CASRLRGSPEAFF. The CDR3 nucleotides read TGTGCCAGCAGGCTCAGGGGCTCCCCTGAAGCTTTCTTT. The full variable domain, its missing parts supplied by reference TRBV5-1 and TRBJ1-1, is KAGVTQTPRYLIKTRGQQVTLSCSPISGHRSVSWYQQTPGQGLQFLFEYFSETQRNKGNFPGRFSGRQFSNSRSEMNVSTLELGDSALYLCASRLRGSPEAFFGQGTRLTVV.

To note about this clonotype: A read error is possible here, since a much larger clone lies one base away. V usage is TRBV5-1 and J usage is TRBJ1-1; D call uncertain. Germline values: CDR1 SGHRS, CDR2 YFSETQ. CDR3 length: 15 amino acids. This chain's CDR3 is CASSQDHVETTEAFF. The CDR3 nucleotides are TGTGCCAGCAGCCAAGATCATGTGGAAACCACTGAAGCTTTCTTT.

The CDR3 spells CASSALTGAGANVLTF. The CDR3 DNA follows: TGTGCCAGCAGTGCCCTGACAGGGGCTGGGGCCAACGTCCTGACTTTC. This rearrangement joins TRBV25-1 to TRBJ2-6, with 8 bases identical to TRBD1. Germline CDR1 and CDR2: MGHDK and SYGVNS. V dropped 4 bases and J dropped 2; count of bases not matched to a gene: 4. The CDR3 has 16 amino acids.

This clonotype was counted ten times or more. V is TRBV7-2 and J is TRBJ1-2; D is uncertain. CDR1 is SGHTA, CDR2 FQGNSA, per germline. The CDR3 extends over 14 amino acids. V dropped 5 bases and J dropped 1 base, with 11 bases sitting between them. CDR3 nucleotides: TGTGCCAGCAGCCTCTTTCAGGATAACTATGGCTACACCTTC. Translated: CASSLFQDNYGYTF. Drawing the rest from reference TRBV7-2 and TRBJ1-2, the complete variable domain is GAGVSQSPSNKVTEKGKDVELRCDPISGHTALYWYRQSLGQGLEFLIYFQGNSAPDKSGLPSDRFSAERTGGSVSTLTIQRTQQEDSAVYLCASSLFQDNYGYTFGSGTRLTVV.

This clonotype occurred many times. The chain joins TRBV20-1 to TRBJ2-5; D is possibly TRBD1 (6 bases). The V end was cut by 6 bases, the J end by 3 bases, with 11 bases between. The CDR3 extends over 12 amino acids. The germline CDR1 and CDR2 sequences are DFQATT and SNEGSKA (reference sequence). CDR3 in amino acids: CSAEPGEETQYF. As DNA, the CDR3 is TGCAGTGCGGAGCCAGGGGAAGAGACCCAGTACTTC.

This clonotype was seen only a few times. The genes are TRBV27 and TRBJ2-5; possibly TRBD2 for D (6 bases). This CDR3 spans 14 amino acids. Germline lookup yields CDR1 MNHEY and CDR2 SMNVEV (reference sequence). V lost 3 bases and J 5 bases, leaving 13 bases between the germline ends. The CDR3 region is CASSFGTGGETQYF. The DNA of the CDR3 is TGTGCCAGCAGTTTTGGAACAGGAGGGGAGACCCAGTACTTC.

This clonotype was recorded many times. The CDR3 DNA is TGTGCCAGCAGTGTGCAAGGAATCTCTGGAAACACCATATATTTT. It encodes CASSVQGISGNTIYF. The V call is TRBV2, the J call TRBJ1-3; D remains unclear. Germline CDR1 reads SNHLY; CDR2 reads FYNNEI. Trimming cost V 4 bases and J 0 bases, with 10 bases left between them. The CDR3 runs 15 residues.

The rearrangement uses TRBV7-2 and TRBJ1-1; D gene ambiguous. Trimming left V 6 bases short and J 6 bases short, with 23 bases between. Germline V CDR1 and CDR2: SGHTA, FQGNSA. This CDR3 region has 16 residues. The CDR3 DNA reads TGTGCCAGCAGTTACTCGGACGGCCGGGGAGGAGCTGAAGCTTTCTTT. It yields the protein CASSYSDGRGGAEAFF.

This chain links TRBV27 with TRBJ2-7, with TRBD1 identical over 8 bases. CDR3 length: 15 amino acids. V gave up 5 bases and J gave up 6 bases; unmatched junction bases: 12. Germline V CDR1 and CDR2: MNHEY, SMNVEV (reference sequence). The CDR3 spells CASSPRTGRIAEQYF. The CDR3 DNA reads TGTGCCAGCAGTCCTCGGACAGGGAGGATCGCCGAGCAGTACTTC.